This TCR beta chain stems from a study of STAT3 mutations in large granular lymphocyte leukemia. Overall study: Roughly 40% of treated T-LGLL patients showed hematologic response to immunosuppression. General study points: Treatment regimens differed across patients between samplings. Clonal expansion was inferred from other time points because no sample existed at each clone's first appearance. Every T-cell large granular lymphocyte leukemia patient had at least one immunodominant TCR beta clonotype.

With respect to this clone: Its antigen is not known.

Assay: immunoSEQ multiplex PCR; the TCRdb copy retains only in-frame clones and omits some. Of thousands of clones listed, roughly 30% are singletons. The CDR3 contains 14 residues. Deletions cut 2 bases from V and 8 bases from J, with 15 bases between. CDR1 is GTSNPN, CDR2 SVGIG, per germline (reference sequence). The clonotype originates from a human donor with T large granular lymphocyte leukemia. Some clones in this sample may be carry-over from other donors' samples. The V gene is TRBV30, the J gene TRBJ1-4; tentatively, D is TRBD1 (6 bases). Specimen: PBMCs. CDR3 nucleotide sequence: TGTGCCTGGAGTAACAGGGTTTATTGGGAAAAACTGTTTTTT. It codes for CAWSNRVYWEKLFF. Together with reference TRBV30 and TRBJ1-4, the CDR3 gives the full variable domain: SQTIHQWPATLVQPVGSPLSLECTVEGTSNPNLYWYRQAAGRGLQLLFYSVGIGQISSEVPQNLSASRPQDRQFILSSKKLLLSDSGFYLCAWSNRVYWEKLFFGSGTQLSVL.